A selection of T cell receptor beta chains follows, all from one sample in a study of T cells after posttransplantation cyclophosphamide. Clones were read by immunoSEQ multiplex PCR, and TCRdb kept only the in-frame ones, dropping some. The sample records under 40,000 clones, more than 85% being singletons. The sample comprised naive CD4+ T cells sorted from blood. The receptors were sampled from a man aged 25-45 years in good health and a related stem cell transplant donor. CDR3s include the opening cysteine and the closing phenylalanine or tryptophan. D genes are given only for firm matches.

NA	TRBJ2-1	TRBV18	15	TGTGCCAGCTCACCGGCTAGCGTCTCCTACAATGAGCAGTTCTTC	CASSPASVSYNEQFF
NA	TRBJ1-1	TRBV28	12	TGTGCCAGCAGCTCCCCCAACACTGAAGCTTTCTTT	CASSSPNTEAFF
TRBD1	TRBJ2-7	TRBV2	15	TGTGCCAGCAGTAAAGGTCGACAGGGGTCCTACGAGCAGTACTTC	CASSKGRQGSYEQYF
NA	TRBJ2-3	TRBV25-1	15	TGTGCCAGCAGTGAATTCCAGGGGGAGGTCGATACGCAGTATTTT	CASSEFQGEVDTQYF
TRBD2	TRBJ2-1	TRBV19	16	TGTGCCAGTAGTCCCACTAGCGGGGGGTTATACAATGAGCAGTTCTTC	CASSPTSGGLYNEQFF
TRBD1	TRBJ2-7	TRBV6-5	14	TGTGCCAGCACGGCAGGGGGCCTACCCTACGAGCAGTACTTC	CASTAGGLPYEQYF
NA	TRBJ1-3	TRBV10-3	13	TGTGCCATCACGGGAAATTCTGGAAACACCATATATTTT	CAITGNSGNTIYF
NA	TRBJ1-1	TRBV5-4	14	TGTGCCAGCGGAAATCCGGGACAGAACACTGAAGCTTTCTTT	CASGNPGQNTEAFF
TRBD1	TRBJ1-2	TRBV2	14	TGTGCCAGCAGTCGACAGGGCGTCCGCGGTGGCTACACCTTC	CASSRQGVRGGYTF
TRBD1	TRBJ2-3	TRBV13	15	TGTGCCAGCAGCCGCGGACAGGGCAGCACAGATACGCAGTATTTT	CASSRGQGSTDTQYF
NA	TRBJ1-1	TRBV11-3	12	TGTGCCAGCAGCCTAGGACGGGATGAAGCTTTCTTT	CASSLGRDEAFF